This T cell receptor (beta chain) was identified during a study of T-cell memory formation after mild COVID-19. One entry per CDR3 protein results from TCRdb running MiXCR on the 5' RACE reads. This sample has more than 300,000 distinct CDR3 sequences, with around 15% found just once. This clonotype was found many times. V lost 3 bases and J lost 4, with 7 bases in between. The V gene's germline CDR1 is KGHSH and CDR2 LQKENI. The CDR3 length is 13 residues. The chain has TRBV18 and TRBJ1-5, with D unresolved. This receptor was obtained from a man aged 18 to 29 who had mild COVID-19 (a few samples of this study predate the infection). Cell type and time point are not known. Sequences were obtained from PBMCs or a T cell subset sorted from them (not recorded which). The CDR3 here is CASSPSDNQPQHF. In nucleotides, the CDR3 is TGTGCCAGCTCACCCTCGGATAATCAGCCCCAGCATTTT.